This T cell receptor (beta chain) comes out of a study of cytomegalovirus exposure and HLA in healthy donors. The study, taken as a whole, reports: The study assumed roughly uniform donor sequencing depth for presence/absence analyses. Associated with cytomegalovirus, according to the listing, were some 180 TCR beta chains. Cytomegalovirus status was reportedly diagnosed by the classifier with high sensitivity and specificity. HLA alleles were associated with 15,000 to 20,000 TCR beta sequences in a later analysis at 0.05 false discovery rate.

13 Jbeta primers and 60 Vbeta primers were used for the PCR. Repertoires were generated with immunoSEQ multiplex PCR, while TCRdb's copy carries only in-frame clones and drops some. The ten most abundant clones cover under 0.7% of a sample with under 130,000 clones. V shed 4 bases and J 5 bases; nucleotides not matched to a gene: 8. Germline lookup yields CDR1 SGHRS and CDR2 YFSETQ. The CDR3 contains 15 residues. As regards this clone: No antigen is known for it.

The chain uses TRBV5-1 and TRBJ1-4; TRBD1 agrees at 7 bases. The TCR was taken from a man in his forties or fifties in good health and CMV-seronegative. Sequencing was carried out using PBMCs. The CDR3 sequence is CASSDRQGQNEKLFF. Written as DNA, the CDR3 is TGCGCCAGCAGCGATCGACAGGGACAAAATGAAAAACTGTTTTTT.